Listed below are T cell receptor beta chains from one sample, sequenced in a study of blood T cell repertoires in COVID-19. Clones were read by immunoSEQ multiplex PCR, and TCRdb kept only the in-frame ones, dropping some. The sample lists 410,000 or so clones; around 89% were seen once. Sequencing was performed on peripheral blood. Source of these receptors: a middle-aged woman with COVID-19, enrolled during active disease. Each CDR3 is given with its conserved first and last residue. A D gene is named only where the DNA matches it firmly. The listing skips clone size in some rows; elsewhere it reads once, few, many or a size class.

clone_size j_call v_call d_call cdr3_aa cdr3_nt
- TRBJ1-5 TRBV6-5 - CASSLRQGGRPQHF TGTGCCAGCAGTTTAAGACAAGGAGGGAGGCCCCAGCATTTT
- TRBJ1-1 TRBV6-2/TRBV6-3 TRBD1 CASSYSNQGAEAFF TGTGCCAGCAGTTACTCAAATCAGGGGGCTGAAGCTTTCTTT
- TRBJ1-2 TRBV4-1 - CASSPNRITNYGYTF TGCGCCAGCAGCCCTAACAGAATTACTAACTATGGCTACACCTTC
once TRBJ1-2 TRBV7-9 TRBD1 CASSTGQGHNYGYTF TGTGCCAGCAGCACCGGACAGGGGCATAACTATGGCTACACCTTC
- TRBJ1-6 TRBV6-5 - CASSYDSGGPLHF TGTGCCAGCAGTTACGACAGCGGAGGGCCCCTCCACTTT
- TRBJ2-5 TRBV27 TRBD2 CASSRGDYPAPQYF TGTGCCAGCAGCCGCGGGGACTACCCAGCACCCCAGTACTTC
- TRBJ1-5 TRBV7-8 TRBD1 CASSPRTGQGNQPQHF TGTGCCAGCAGCCCACGGACGGGACAGGGCAATCAGCCCCAGCATTTT
- TRBJ1-4 TRBV27 - CASSRQVNEKLFF TGTGCCAGCAGTCGACAGGTCAATGAAAAACTGTTTTTT
once TRBJ2-7 TRBV9 TRBD2 CASSVAGGRYEQYF TGTGCCAGCAGCGTTGCGGGAGGTCGCTACGAGCAGTACTTC
few TRBJ1-1 TRBV19 TRBD1 CASSNDREGTEAFF TGTGCCAGTAGCAACGACAGGGAAGGTACTGAAGCTTTCTTT
- TRBJ2-3 TRBV3-1/TRBV3-2 TRBD2 CASSQAGLAADTQYF TGTGCCAGCAGCCAAGCGGGACTAGCCGCAGATACGCAGTATTTT
- TRBJ2-3 TRBV6-4 - CASSHASSTDTQYF TGTGCCAGCAGCCACGCGAGTAGCACAGATACGCAGTATTTT
- TRBJ1-2 TRBV9 - CASSEATFYGYTF TGTGCCAGCAGCGAAGCTACTTTCTATGGCTACACCTTC
- TRBJ1-2 TRBV10-3 TRBD1 CAISDGGGARPNGYTF TGTGCCATCAGTGATGGAGGGGGCGCGAGGCCCAATGGCTACACCTTC
- TRBJ2-1 TRBV29-1 TRBD2 CSGLAGEFDEQFF TGCAGCGGACTGGCGGGAGAATTCGATGAGCAGTTCTTC
- TRBJ1-5 TRBV7-2 TRBD1 CASTGQDPNQPQHF TGTGCCAGCACAGGACAGGATCCCAATCAGCCCCAGCATTTT
few TRBJ1-1 TRBV14 - CASRRGRDSEAFF TGTGCCAGCAGACGAGGCCGGGACTCTGAAGCTTTCTTT
- TRBJ2-1 TRBV27 TRBD1 CASSLTGGNLNEQFF TGTGCCAGCAGTTTAACAGGGGGGAACCTCAATGAGCAGTTCTTC
- TRBJ2-5 TRBV16 - CASSQSSGSQETQYF TGTGCCAGCAGCCAATCAAGTGGCAGCCAAGAGACCCAGTACTTC
- TRBJ1-4 TRBV4-2 TRBD1 CASSQLGQEGEKLFF TGTGCCAGCAGCCAACTAGGACAGGAAGGCGAAAAACTGTTTTTT
- TRBJ2-5 TRBV5-1 TRBD1 CASSPWQGAETQYF TGCGCCAGCAGCCCCTGGCAGGGGGCTGAGACCCAGTACTTC
- TRBJ2-1 TRBV7-2 - CASSFSPVGNEQFF TGTGCCAGCAGCTTTAGCCCGGTCGGGAATGAGCAGTTCTTC
- TRBJ2-7 TRBV27 TRBD1 CASRTSGTGLLEQYF TGTGCCAGCCGCACTTCCGGGACAGGGTTGCTCGAGCAGTACTTC
- TRBJ1-1 TRBV6-5 - CASSYIFGQYEAFF TGTGCCAGCAGTTACATTTTTGGACAGTACGAAGCTTTCTTT
- TRBJ2-7 TRBV27 TRBD2 CASSLEGTSGASYEQYF TGTGCCAGCAGTTTGGAGGGTACTAGCGGGGCTTCCTACGAGCAGTACTTC
once TRBJ1-1 TRBV4-2 TRBD1 CASTRTGEAFF TGTGCCAGCACTCGGACAGGCGAAGCTTTCTTT
- TRBJ2-7 TRBV18 - CASSSQGAYEQYF TGTGCCAGCTCGTCGCAGGGTGCCTACGAGCAGTACTTC
few TRBJ1-3 TRBV30 - CAWRTLGGNTIYF TGTGCCTGGAGGACCCTGGGCGGAAACACCATATATTTT
- TRBJ1-5 TRBV7-2 TRBD1 CASSRDRDNQPQHF TGTGCCAGCAGCCGGGACAGGGACAATCAGCCCCAGCATTTT
- TRBJ1-2 TRBV4-2 - CASSQDPFSANYGYTF TGTGCCAGCAGCCAAGATCCCTTTTCAGCTAACTATGGCTACACCTTC
- TRBJ2-1 TRBV7-3 TRBD1 CASSSSGGRGYNEQFF TGTGCCAGCAGCTCATCAGGGGGCCGGGGTTACAATGAGCAGTTCTTC
- TRBJ2-5 TRBV7-6 - CASSLSGFRGETQYF TGTGCCAGCAGCTTAAGCGGGTTCAGGGGGGAGACCCAGTACTTC
few TRBJ1-2 TRBV25-1 TRBD1 CASSWGQGEVGYTF TGTGCCAGCAGTTGGGGACAGGGGGAGGTCGGCTACACCTTC
- TRBJ2-3 TRBV10-3 - CAISKEGTDTQYF TGTGCCATCAGTAAGGAGGGCACAGATACGCAGTATTTT
- TRBJ1-1 TRBV15 - CATSITSGNTEAFF TGTGCCACCAGCATAACCTCCGGGAACACTGAAGCTTTCTTT
- TRBJ1-1 TRBV7-8 TRBD1 CASSVGQGRGEAFF TGTGCCAGCAGCGTAGGACAGGGAAGGGGTGAAGCTTTCTTT
- TRBJ2-6 TRBV5-1 - CASSPGVQSGANVLTF TGCGCCAGCAGCCCGGGGGTTCAATCTGGGGCCAACGTCCTGACTTTC
- TRBJ2-5 TRBV4-3 TRBD1 CASSQDFGTEKETQYF TGCGCCAGCAGCCAAGACTTTGGGACAGAGAAAGAGACCCAGTACTTC
- TRBJ2-1 TRBV6-1 TRBD2 CASSEGGSGRKNEQFF TGTGCCAGCAGTGAAGGGGGTAGCGGGAGGAAGAATGAGCAGTTCTTC
- TRBJ1-5 TRBV6-5 TRBD1 CASSRDRVGNQPQHF TGTGCCAGCAGCCGCGACAGGGTCGGCAATCAGCCCCAGCATTTT